One sample yielded the 9 T cell receptor beta chains listed below, sequenced in a study of T cell responses to AZD1222 COVID-19 vaccine. Measured with immunoSEQ multiplex PCR; TCRdb has only the in-frame clones, and not every one. There are some 150,000 clones in the sample; 80% to 95% occur only once, and 2.5% to 3.5% lies in the top ten. The material sequenced was peripheral blood, taken 28 days after the second AZD1222 dose. The receptors derive from an adult who received the AZD1222 COVID-19 vaccine.

The chain combines TRBV11-2 with TRBJ2-5; TRBD1 is a possible D gene (7 bases). The CDR3 extends over 16 amino acids. CDR1 is SGHAT, CDR2 FQNNGV, per germline. V lost 1 base and J 5 bases, leaving 17 bases between the germline ends. CDR3 protein: CASSLGLEGAGETQYF. The CDR3 coding sequence is TGTGCCAGCAGCTTAGGCCTGGAGGGGGCAGGGGAGACCCAGTACTTC. Full variable domain (remainder filled in from reference TRBV11-2 and TRBJ2-5): EAGVAQSPRYKIIEKRQSVAFWCNPISGHATLYWYQQILGQGPKLLIQFQNNGVVDDSQLPKDRFSAERLKGVDSTLKIQPAKLEDSAVYLCASSLGLEGAGETQYFGPGTRLLVL.

Concerning this clone: This same CDR3 is encoded by further DNA sequences in the sample. The rearrangement links TRBV12-3 or TRBV12-4 to TRBJ2-7; D is ambiguous. The V end lost 2 bases, the J end lost 4 bases, and 6 bases lay between the germline ends. The CDR3 runs 12 residues. This CDR3 is CASSLSAYEQYF. The DNA for the CDR3 is TGTGCCAGCAGTTTATCGGCATACGAGCAGTACTTC.

This clone has just one count. V gene TRBV27 combines with J gene TRBJ1-5; no clear D. V lost 6 bases and J 2 bases, leaving 8 bases between the germline ends. Per germline, CDR1 MNHEY and CDR2 SMNVEV (reference sequence). The CDR3 is 13 residues long. The CDR3 sequence: CASSAGRNQPQHF. The CDR3 bases are TGTGCCAGCAGCGCAGGACGCAATCAGCCCCAGCATTTT.

The CDR3 region is CAISESVIKGEGTEAFF. CDR3 nucleotides: TGTGCCATCAGTGAGTCGGTAATTAAGGGGGAAGGTACTGAAGCTTTCTTT. This chain connects TRBV10-3 to TRBJ1-1, with a weak D call TRBD1 (6 bases). CDR1 ENHRY and CDR2 SYGVKD come from the germline V gene. This CDR3 is 17 amino acids long. Trimming cost V 0 bases and J 5 bases, with 19 bases left between them.

The V and J genes are TRBV28 and TRBJ2-3, with 10 bases aligning to TRBD1. The germline V gene encodes CDR1 MDHEN and CDR2 SYDVKM. V shed 2 bases and J 2 bases; nucleotides not matched to a gene: 10. The CDR3 extends over 18 amino acids. DNA of the CDR3: TGTGCCAGCAGTTTACCTCCATGGACAGGGGGGGACACAGATACGCAGTATTTT. This sequence encodes CASSLPPWTGGDTDTQYF. Looking up the rest from reference TRBV28 and TRBJ2-3 gives the full variable domain: DVKVTQSSRYLVKRTGEKVFLECVQDMDHENMFWYRQDPGLGLRLIYFSYDVKMKEKGDIPEGYSVSREKKERFSLILESASTNQTSMYLCASSLPPWTGGDTDTQYFGPGTRLTVL.

The chain joins TRBV28 to TRBJ1-5; D unclear. The CDR3 covers 10 residues. Trimming took 10 bases from V and 10 from J, leaving 11 bases between them. In germline, CDR1 is MDHEN, CDR2 SYDVKM. DNA of the CDR3: TGTGCCACAGAACAAGGTCCCCAGCATTTT. Its translation is CATEQGPQHF.

The CDR3 spells CASSEGGAGTSGGRSYEQYF. DNA for the CDR3: TGTGCCAGCAGTGAAGGTGGGGCCGGGACATCAGGGGGTCGGTCCTACGAGCAGTACTTC. The V call is TRBV6-1, the J call TRBJ2-7, with TRBD1 identical over 7 bases. Germline CDR1 reads MNHNS; CDR2 reads SASEGT. The CDR3 loop spans 20 amino acids. Losses at the gene ends were 1 base for V and 1 base for J; bases not matched to a gene: 19.

The rearrangement links TRBV4-3 to TRBJ2-7; a weak D match, TRBD1 (5 bases). Looked up from germline, CDR1 is LGHNA and CDR2 is YSLEER. Between the trimmed V and J ends, which lost 2 bases and 5 bases, there was a span of 13 bases. The CDR3 extends over 14 amino acids. CDR3 DNA sequence: TGCGCCAGCAGCCAATCTCAGGGAATTCACGAGCAGTACTTC. Translation: CASSQSQGIHEQYF.

The V call is TRBV7-9, the J call TRBJ1-1; possibly TRBD1 for D (5 bases). With 5 bases removed from V and 4 bases from J, the gap between germline ends came to 11 bases. Germline CDR1 and CDR2: SEHNR and FQNEAQ (reference sequence). This CDR3 contains 13 residues. CDR3 region: CASSGRDGTEAFF. As DNA, the CDR3 is TGTGCCAGCAGCGGCCGGGACGGCACTGAAGCTTTCTTT.